The T cell receptor beta chain described here comes from a study of T cells in Graves' hyperthyroidism and ophthalmopathy (dated by TCRdb to the late 2010s). Study-wide context: Peripheral blood was collected at initial diagnosis, before any treatment. TCR V-J signatures able to tell the groups apart were searched for in a discovery cohort of 100 patients, of whom around 43 had Graves' ophthalmopathy and more than 55 had stable Graves' hyperthyroidism. According to the paper, TCR Vbeta CDR3 sequencing was carried out on some 140 peripheral blood samples, which came from under 50 ophthalmopathy, 75 or so hyperthyroidism and roughly 17 progressor patients. Whether ophthalmopathy could be predicted prospectively was tested in an independent validation cohort made up of roughly 19 hyperthyroidism patients plus 17 patients who later progressed to ophthalmopathy. Once sampling was done, hyperthyroidism patients were given methimazole at a starting dose of 30 mg daily, whereas ophthalmopathy patients were given high-dose intravenous methylprednisolone. Thyroid tissue and blood T-cell repertoires from more than five Graves' hyperthyroidism patients were also compared in the study. The 100 discovery patients were randomly split 7:3 into training and test sets.

The CDR3 numbers 14 residues from cysteine through phenylalanine. Only the CDR3 portion is preserved as DNA: 42 bases, with reading frame beginning at the first base. V is reduced by 3 bases and J by 4 bases, leaving a spacing of 9 bases between them. From the germline V gene, CDR1 is MNHNS and CDR2 is SASEGT. The TCR beta CDR3 regions were amplified from the RNA transcripts. The first round of RT-PCR for the TCR CDR3 was performed with the HTBI primer set and the Qiagen OneStep RT-PCR kit. Libraries were constructed in a second round of multiplex PCR, after which size selection and purification were performed. Paired-end sequencing of the libraries was performed with 100 bp reads on an Illumina HiSeq2000. The authors' pipeline ran thus. SOAPnuke was used to process the raw data, with reads discarded if the reads contained adapters or uncalled bases, had a mean Phred below 15, or lacked an exact constant-primer or identifier match. COPE v1.2.5 was used to merge the high-quality paired reads, and each unique nucleotide sequence was defined as a clonotype. MiTCR v1.1 was used to align the clonotypes against IMGT TRBV, TRBD and TRBJ reference segments. The analysis was restricted to V-J combinations with a frequency above 0.0001, which together covered 99% to 99.2% of the repertoires. The TCS score was defined as F50 (clonal expansion) divided by E x V (chaos), with BLOSUM62-based TCRdist calculated between CDR3 peptides within each V-J. Welch's t-statistics and random forest reduced fewer than 600 V-J features to 13, which were used in a naive Bayes classifier (R e1071). TCRdb's own reprocessing of the public reads used fastp at Q25 and MiXCR and kept productive beta chains. Every entry covers one CDR3 protein and lists the most common genes and DNA from its rows. TCRdb's processing, not the study's, gives the V and J calls here. The sample table holds a few hundred thousand distinct CDR3 sequences, of which around a sixth were seen once. The ten largest clones take up about 30% of the sample.

Overall results and qualifications from the work: In validation, progression to ophthalmopathy was predicted by the model with about 70% sensitivity and under 85% specificity, a median of roughly six months before onset. Most expanded thyroid clonotypes (frequency above 0.001) were also found in blood, which suggests that blood repertoires may mirror thyroid immune responses. No statistical method was used to set the sample size in advance, and investigators knew the group allocation. In cross-validation, a model built on a 13 V-J signature told ophthalmopathy apart from stable hyperthyroidism with approximately 90% sensitivity and roughly 81% specificity, and in testing the same model reached 80%/75%.

A remark on this clonotype: There is no known antigen for this receptor. Base-call qualities are not available, and no considerably larger clone is one nucleotide away.

Hyperthyroidism patients were aged 18 to 65 years and newly diagnosed, with disease duration of less than 2 months. Any patient with an uncontrolled infection, another autoimmune disease, pregnancy or lactation was excluded. Diagnoses were established on the basis of clinical symptoms, serum thyroxine and TRAb, thyroid ultrasound, and orbital computed tomography. Blood from progressor patients was drawn when they were first diagnosed with hyperthyroidism, before any ophthalmopathy symptoms appeared. Ficoll-Paque density gradient centrifugation was used to isolate PBMCs from about 9.4 ml of fresh peripheral blood. Patients classed as progressors first received a Graves' hyperthyroidism diagnosis and then went on to develop ophthalmopathy during follow-up. Total RNA was extracted with Trizol reagent, and quality was checked on an Agilent 2100 Bioanalyzer.

The chain is assembled from TRBV6-1 and TRBJ2-2; no D gene call is confident. The sequence came from a woman between 18 and 29 years old with Graves' hyperthyroidism that later progressed to Graves' ophthalmopathy. The sequenced sample consisted of blood. The bases read TGTGCCAGCAGTGATCTGGGATTCACCGGGGAGCTGTTTTTT. This codes for CASSDLGFTGELFF.